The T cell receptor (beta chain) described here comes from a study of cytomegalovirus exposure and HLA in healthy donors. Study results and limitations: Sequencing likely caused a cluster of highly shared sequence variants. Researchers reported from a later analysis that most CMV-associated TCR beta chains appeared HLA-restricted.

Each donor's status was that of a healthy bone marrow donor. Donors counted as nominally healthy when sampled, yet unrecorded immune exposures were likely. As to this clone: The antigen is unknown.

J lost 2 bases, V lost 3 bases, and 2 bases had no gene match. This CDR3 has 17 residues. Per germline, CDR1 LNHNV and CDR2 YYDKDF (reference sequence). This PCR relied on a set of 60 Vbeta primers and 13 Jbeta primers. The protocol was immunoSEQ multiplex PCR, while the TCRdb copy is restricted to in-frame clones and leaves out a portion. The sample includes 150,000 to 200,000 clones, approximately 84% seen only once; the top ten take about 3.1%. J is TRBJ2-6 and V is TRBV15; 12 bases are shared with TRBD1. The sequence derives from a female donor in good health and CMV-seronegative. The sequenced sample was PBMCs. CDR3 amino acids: CATSRGQGAAGANVLTF. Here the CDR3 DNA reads TGTGCCACCAGCAGGGGACAGGGGGCTGCTGGGGCCAACGTCCTGACTTTC.